This TCR beta chain emerged from a study of blood T cell repertoires in COVID-19. About the research overall: Sites in the United States, Italy and Spain provided acute and convalescent COVID-19 samples.

Patients of the Seattle cohort, enrolled during active infection, were followed longitudinally. Per germline, CDR1 SGHRS and CDR2 YFSETQ. The CDR3 extends over 12 amino acids. Trimming cost V 4 bases and J 5 bases, with 9 bases left between them. In the source study's methods: For nucleated cells, counts were estimated from reference gene primer amplification. Profiling relied on immunoSEQ multiplex PCR, and the TCRdb table lists in-frame clones only, not all of them. V and J calls and clone size follow that table, whereas D and trimming were derived from the DNA. Of some 300,000 clones listed, just under 90% are singletons.

This chain connects TRBV5-1 to TRBJ2-5; D is undetermined. The TCR comes from a woman aged 45-65 years with COVID-19, enrolled during active disease. Sequencing was carried out using peripheral blood. The CDR3 spells CASSPDWETQYF. The CDR3 bases are TGCGCCAGCAGCCCTGACTGGGAGACCCAGTACTTC.